This T cell receptor (beta chain) was documented in a study of post-analysis software for immune sequencing data. Points on this clonotype: No antigen is known for it.

Each TCR beta cDNA library carried unique molecular identifiers. The yield from around 1 to 10 million T cells was 500,000 or so cDNA molecules in total. Each CDR3 protein is one row after TCRdb ran MiXCR on the PCR reads. Altogether about 680,000 distinct CDR3 sequences are present, 55% to 70% being singletons, with the ten largest covering 11%. The CDR3 covers 15 residues. Germline CDR1 reads DFQATT; CDR2 reads SNEGSKA (reference sequence). Trimming left V 1 base short and J 0 bases short, with 12 bases between. Study-wide findings and caveats: Multiple sclerosis patients had significantly lower normalized Chao1 diversity than controls. In patients, about 5 TRBV segments were more frequent than in controls, with TRBV5-6, TRBV5-1 and TRBV20-1 among them. By F measure, samples from a shared preparation batch strongly co-clustered.

This chain uses TRBV20-1 with TRBJ1-1; D gene unclear. Material for sequencing was blood. The receptor was isolated from a girl aged 2 to 9 with multiple sclerosis. DNA of the CDR3: TGCAGTGCTAGAGTCCCCGGTCAGCTGAACACTGAAGCTTTCTTT. Amino acid sequence: CSARVPGQLNTEAFF.